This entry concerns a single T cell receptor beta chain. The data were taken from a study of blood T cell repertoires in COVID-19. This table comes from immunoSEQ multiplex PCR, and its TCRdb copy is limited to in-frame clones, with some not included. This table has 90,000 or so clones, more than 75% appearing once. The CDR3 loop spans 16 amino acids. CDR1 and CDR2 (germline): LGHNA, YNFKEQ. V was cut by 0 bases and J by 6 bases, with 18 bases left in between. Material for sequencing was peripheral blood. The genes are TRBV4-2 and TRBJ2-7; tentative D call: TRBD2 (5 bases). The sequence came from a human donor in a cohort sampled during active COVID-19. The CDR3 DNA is TGTGCCAGCAGCCAAGATTATCGGGGAGCGAGCAGCGAGCAGTACTTC. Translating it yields CASSQDYRGASSEQYF.